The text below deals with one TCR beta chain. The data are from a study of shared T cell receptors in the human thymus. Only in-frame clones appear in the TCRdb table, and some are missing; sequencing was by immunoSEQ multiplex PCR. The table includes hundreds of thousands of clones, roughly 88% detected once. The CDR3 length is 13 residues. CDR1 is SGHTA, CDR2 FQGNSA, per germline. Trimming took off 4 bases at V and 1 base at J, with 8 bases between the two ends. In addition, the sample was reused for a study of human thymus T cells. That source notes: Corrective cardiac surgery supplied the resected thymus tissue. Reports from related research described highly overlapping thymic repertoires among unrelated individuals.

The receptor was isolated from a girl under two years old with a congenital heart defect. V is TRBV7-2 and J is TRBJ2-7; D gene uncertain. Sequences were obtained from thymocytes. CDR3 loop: CASSSKESYEQYF. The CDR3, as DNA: TGTGCCAGCAGCTCGAAGGAGTCCTACGAGCAGTACTTC.